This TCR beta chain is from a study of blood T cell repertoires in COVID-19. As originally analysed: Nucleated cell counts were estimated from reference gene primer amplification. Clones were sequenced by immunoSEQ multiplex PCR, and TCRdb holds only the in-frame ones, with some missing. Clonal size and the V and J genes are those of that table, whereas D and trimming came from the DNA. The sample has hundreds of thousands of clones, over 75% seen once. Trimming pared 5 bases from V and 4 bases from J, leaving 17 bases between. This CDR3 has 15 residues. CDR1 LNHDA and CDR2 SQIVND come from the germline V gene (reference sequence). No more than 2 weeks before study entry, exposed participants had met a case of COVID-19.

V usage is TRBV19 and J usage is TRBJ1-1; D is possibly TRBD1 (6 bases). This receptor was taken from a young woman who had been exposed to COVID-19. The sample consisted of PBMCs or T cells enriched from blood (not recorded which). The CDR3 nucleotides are TGTGCCAGTAGTTCCAGGACTGGGGGGGCCACTGAAGCTTTCTTT. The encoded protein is CASSSRTGGATEAFF.